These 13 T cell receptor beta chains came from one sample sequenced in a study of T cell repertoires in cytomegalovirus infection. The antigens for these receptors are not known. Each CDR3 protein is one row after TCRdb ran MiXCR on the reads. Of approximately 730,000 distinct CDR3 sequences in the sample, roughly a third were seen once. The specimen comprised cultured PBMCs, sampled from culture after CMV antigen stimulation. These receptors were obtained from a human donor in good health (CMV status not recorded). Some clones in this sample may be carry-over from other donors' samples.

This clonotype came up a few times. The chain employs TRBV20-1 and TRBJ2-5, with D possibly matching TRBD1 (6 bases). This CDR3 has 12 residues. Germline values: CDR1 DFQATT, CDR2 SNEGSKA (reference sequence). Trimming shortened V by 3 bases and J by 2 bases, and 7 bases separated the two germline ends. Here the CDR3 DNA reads TGCAGTGCTAGCGACAGGCAAGAGACCCAGTACTTC. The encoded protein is CSASDRQETQYF.

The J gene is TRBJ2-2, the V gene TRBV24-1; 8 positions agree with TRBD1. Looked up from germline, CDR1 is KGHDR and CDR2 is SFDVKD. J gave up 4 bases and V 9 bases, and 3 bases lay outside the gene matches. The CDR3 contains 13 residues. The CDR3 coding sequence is TGTGCCACCCGGACAGGGATCACCGGGGAGCTGTTTTTT. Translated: CATRTGITGELFF.

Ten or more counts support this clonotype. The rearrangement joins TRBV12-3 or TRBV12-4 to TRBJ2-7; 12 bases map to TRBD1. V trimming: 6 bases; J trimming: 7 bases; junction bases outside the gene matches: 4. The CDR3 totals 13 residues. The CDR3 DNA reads TGTGCCAGCAGCCGGGACAGGGGGCGTGAGCAGTACTTC. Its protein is CASSRDRGREQYF.

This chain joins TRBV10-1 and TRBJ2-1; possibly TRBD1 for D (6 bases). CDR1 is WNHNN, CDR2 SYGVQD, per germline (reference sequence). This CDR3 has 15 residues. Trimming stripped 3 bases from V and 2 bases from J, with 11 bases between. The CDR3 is CASSEHRVPYNEQFF. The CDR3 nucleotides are TGCGCCAGCAGTGAACACAGGGTCCCCTACAATGAGCAGTTCTTC.

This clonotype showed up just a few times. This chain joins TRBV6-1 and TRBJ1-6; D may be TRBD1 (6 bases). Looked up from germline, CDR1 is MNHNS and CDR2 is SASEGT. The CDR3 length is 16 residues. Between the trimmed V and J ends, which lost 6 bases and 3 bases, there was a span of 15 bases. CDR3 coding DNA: TGTGCCAGCAGGGGCGATACAGGGAACTATAATTCACCCCTCCACTTT. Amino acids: CASRGDTGNYNSPLHF.

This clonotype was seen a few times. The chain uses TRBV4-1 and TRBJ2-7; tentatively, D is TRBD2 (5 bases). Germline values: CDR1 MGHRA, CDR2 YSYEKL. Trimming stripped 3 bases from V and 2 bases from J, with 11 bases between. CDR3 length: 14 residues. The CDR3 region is CASSQGYGTYEQYF. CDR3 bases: TGCGCCAGCAGCCAGGGATACGGGACCTACGAGCAGTACTTC.

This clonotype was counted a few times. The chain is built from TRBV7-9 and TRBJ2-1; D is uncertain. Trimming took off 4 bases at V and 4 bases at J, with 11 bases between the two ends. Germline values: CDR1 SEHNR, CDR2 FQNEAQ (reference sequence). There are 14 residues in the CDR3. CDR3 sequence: CASSSRFYYNEQFF. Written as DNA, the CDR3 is TGTGCCAGCAGCTCGCGATTTTATTACAATGAGCAGTTCTTC.

CDR3 coding DNA: TGTGCCAGCAGTCTACCCTGGGGGCTAGTAATGAGGGATGAGCAGTTCTTC. It encodes CASSLPWGLVMRDEQFF. The V call is TRBV7-2, the J call TRBJ2-1, with D perhaps matching TRBD1 (6 bases). The CDR3 totals 17 residues. Germline CDR1 SGHTA, CDR2 FQGNSA. The V end was cut by 6 bases, the J end by 8 bases, with 26 bases between.

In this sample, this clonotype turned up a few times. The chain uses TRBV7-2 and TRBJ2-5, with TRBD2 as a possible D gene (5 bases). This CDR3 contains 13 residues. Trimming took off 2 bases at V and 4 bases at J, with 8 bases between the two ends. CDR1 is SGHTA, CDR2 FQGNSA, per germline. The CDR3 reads CASSLTRGETQYF. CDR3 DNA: TGTGCCAGCAGCTTAACACGGGGAGAGACCCAGTACTTC.

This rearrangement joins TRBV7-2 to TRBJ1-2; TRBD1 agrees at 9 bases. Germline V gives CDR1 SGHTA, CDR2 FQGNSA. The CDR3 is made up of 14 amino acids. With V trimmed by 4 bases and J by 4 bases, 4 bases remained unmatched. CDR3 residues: CASSWGQGGYGYTF. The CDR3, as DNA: TGTGCCAGCAGCTGGGGACAGGGAGGCTATGGCTACACCTTC.

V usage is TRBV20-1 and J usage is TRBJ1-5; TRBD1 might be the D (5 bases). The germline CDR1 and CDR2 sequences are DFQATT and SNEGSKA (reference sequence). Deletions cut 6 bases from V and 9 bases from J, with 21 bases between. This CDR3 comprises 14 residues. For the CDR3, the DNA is TGCAGTGCCCAAGCGGCGGGGACTCCTCCGCCCCAGCATTTT. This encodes CSAQAAGTPPPQHF.

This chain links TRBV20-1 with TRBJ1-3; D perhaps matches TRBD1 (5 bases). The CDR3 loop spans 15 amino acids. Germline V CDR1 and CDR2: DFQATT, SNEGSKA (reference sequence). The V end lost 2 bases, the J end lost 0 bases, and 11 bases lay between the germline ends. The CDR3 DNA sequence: TGCAGTGCTAGAAGGGGTAGGAGCTCTGGAAACACCATATATTTT. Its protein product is CSARRGRSSGNTIYF.

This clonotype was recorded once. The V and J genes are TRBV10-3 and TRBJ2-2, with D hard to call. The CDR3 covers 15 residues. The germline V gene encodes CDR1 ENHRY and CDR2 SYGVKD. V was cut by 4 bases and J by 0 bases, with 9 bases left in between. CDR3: CAISVGYSNTGELFF. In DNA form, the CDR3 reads TGTGCCATCAGTGTGGGGTACTCGAACACCGGGGAGCTGTTTTTT.